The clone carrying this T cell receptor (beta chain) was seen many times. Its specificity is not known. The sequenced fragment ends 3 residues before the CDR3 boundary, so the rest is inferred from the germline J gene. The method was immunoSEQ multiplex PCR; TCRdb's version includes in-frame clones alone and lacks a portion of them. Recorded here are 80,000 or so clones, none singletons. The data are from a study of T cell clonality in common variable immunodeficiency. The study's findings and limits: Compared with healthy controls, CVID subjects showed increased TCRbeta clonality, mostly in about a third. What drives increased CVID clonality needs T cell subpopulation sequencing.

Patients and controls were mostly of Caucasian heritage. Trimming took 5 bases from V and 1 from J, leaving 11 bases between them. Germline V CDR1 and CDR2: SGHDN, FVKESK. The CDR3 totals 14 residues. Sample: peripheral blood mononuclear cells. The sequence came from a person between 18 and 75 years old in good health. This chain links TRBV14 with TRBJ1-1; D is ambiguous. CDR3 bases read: TGTGCCAGCAGCTTTGGACGGGGGAACACTGAA. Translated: CASSFGRGNTE. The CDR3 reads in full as CASSFGRGNTEAFF.